This TCR beta chain was captured by sequencing in a study of radiotherapy plus CTLA-4 blockade in lung cancer. Turning to the study itself: Among enrolled patients, over 15% responded and more than 25% achieved disease control. Study-wide points: According to reports, early shifts in blood T cell clones, alongside interferon-beta, forecast response most accurately.

The germline V gene has CDR1 KGHSH and CDR2 LQKENI. CDR3 length equals 15 residues. Losses at the gene ends were 5 bases for V and 5 bases for J; bases not matched to a gene: 7. Sequenced by immunoSEQ multiplex PCR; TCRdb stores in-frame clones only, minus some. The sample contains fewer than 100,000 clones, 75% to 90% of which appear only once. To note about this clone: The antigen remains unidentified.

This material consisted of peripheral blood, taken from a patient treated with radiotherapy plus ipilimumab. The receptor's source is a human donor with non-small cell lung cancer who had stable disease on radiotherapy plus ipilimumab. The V gene is TRBV18, the J gene TRBJ1-5; 9 nucleotides match TRBD1. CDR3 region: CASSTGQGSYQPQHF. CDR3 nucleotide sequence: TGTGCCAGCTCAACAGGACAGGGGAGCTATCAGCCCCAGCATTTT.